This TCR beta chain was identified during a study of shared clonotypes between healthy human individuals. Turning to this clone: Its antigen is still unknown.

Study results and limitations: Clonotypes shared by all four donors outscored non-shared clonotypes in generation probability. A few donors held 4.5% to 5% of naive CD4 clonotypes in common. Larger estimated richness was generally seen in naive subsets than in memory subsets.

DNA at 150 to 200 ng, tens of thousands of T cell genomes, went into sorted-subset replicate PCRs. Clones were sequenced by immunoSEQ multiplex PCR, and TCRdb holds only the in-frame ones, with some missing. The sample lists millions of clones, over 85% occurring once. The TCR comes from a man between 18 and 35 years old in good health. Sequenced input: naive CD4+ T cells sorted from blood. Subset denoted: CD45RA+ positively selected.

The CDR3 sequence: CASSLQGREKLFF. The DNA of the CDR3 is TGTGCCAGCAGTTTGCAGGGACGGGAAAAACTGTTTTTT. This rearrangement joins TRBV27 to TRBJ1-4, with D perhaps matching TRBD1 (5 bases). This CDR3 has 13 amino acids. V lost 3 bases to trimming and J lost 8 bases, with 10 bases between them. CDR1 MNHEY and CDR2 SMNVEV come from the germline V gene (reference sequence).